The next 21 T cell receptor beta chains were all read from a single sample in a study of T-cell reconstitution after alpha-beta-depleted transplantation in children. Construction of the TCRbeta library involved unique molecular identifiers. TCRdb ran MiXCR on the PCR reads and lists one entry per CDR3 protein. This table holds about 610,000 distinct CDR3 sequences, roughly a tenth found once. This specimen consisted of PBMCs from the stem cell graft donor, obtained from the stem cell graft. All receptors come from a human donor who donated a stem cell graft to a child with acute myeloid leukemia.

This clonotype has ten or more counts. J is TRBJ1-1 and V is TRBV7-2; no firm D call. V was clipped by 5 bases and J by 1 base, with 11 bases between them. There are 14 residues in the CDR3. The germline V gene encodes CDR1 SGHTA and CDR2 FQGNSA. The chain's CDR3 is CASSQMTENTEAFF. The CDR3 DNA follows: TGTGCCAGCAGCCAAATGACGGAGAACACTGAAGCTTTCTTT.

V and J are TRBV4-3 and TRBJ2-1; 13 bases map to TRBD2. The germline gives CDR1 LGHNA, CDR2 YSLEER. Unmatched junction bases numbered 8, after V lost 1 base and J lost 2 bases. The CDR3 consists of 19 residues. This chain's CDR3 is CASSQVRTSGSTPYNEQFF. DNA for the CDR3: TGCGCCAGCAGCCAAGTCCGGACTAGCGGGAGTACCCCCTACAATGAGCAGTTCTTC.

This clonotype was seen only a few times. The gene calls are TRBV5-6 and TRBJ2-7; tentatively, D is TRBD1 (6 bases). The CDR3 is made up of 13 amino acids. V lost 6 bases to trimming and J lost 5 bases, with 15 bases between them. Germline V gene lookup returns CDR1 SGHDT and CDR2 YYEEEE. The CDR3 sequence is CASNLWGLNEQYF. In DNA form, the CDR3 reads TGTGCCAGCAATCTCTGGGGGCTCAACGAGCAGTACTTC.

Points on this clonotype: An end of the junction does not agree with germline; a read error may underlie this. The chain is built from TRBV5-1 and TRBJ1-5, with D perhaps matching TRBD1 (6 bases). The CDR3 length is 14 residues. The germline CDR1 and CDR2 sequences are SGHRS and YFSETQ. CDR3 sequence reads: CASSPDRMDQPHHF. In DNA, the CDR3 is TGCGCCAGCAGCCCTGACAGGATGGATCAGCCCCACCATTTT.

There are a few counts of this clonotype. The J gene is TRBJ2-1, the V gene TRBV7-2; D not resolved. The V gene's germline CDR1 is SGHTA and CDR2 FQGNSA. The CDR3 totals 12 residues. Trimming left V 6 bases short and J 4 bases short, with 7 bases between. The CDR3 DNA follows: TGTGCCAGCAGGACATCATACAATGAGCAGTTCTTC. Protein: CASRTSYNEQFF.

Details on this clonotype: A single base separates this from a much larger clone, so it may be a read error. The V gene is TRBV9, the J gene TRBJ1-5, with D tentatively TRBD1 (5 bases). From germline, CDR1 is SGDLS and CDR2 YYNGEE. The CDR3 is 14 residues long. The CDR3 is CSSSAGTGNQPQHF. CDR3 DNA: TGTTCCAGCAGCGCCGGGACCGGCAATCAGCCCCAGCATTTT.

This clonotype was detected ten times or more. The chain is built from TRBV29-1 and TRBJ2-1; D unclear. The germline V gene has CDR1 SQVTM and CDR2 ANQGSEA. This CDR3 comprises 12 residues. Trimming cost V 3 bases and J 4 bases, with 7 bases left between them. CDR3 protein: CSVEEIYNEQFF. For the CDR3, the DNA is TGCAGCGTTGAGGAGATATACAATGAGCAGTTCTTC.

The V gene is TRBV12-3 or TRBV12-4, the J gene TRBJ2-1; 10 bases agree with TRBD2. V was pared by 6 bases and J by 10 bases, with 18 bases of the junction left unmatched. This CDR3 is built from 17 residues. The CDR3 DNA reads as TGTGCCAGCAGCCCCCAGTACCGAGTAGCGGGAGGTAGGGAGCAGTTCTTC. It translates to CASSPQYRVAGGREQFF.

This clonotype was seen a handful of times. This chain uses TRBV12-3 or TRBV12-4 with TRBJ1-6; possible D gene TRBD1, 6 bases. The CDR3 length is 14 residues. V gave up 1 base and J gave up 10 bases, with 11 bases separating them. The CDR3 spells CASSLEGVSSPLHF. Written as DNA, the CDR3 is TGTGCCAGCAGTTTAGAGGGGGTGAGCTCACCCCTCCACTTT.

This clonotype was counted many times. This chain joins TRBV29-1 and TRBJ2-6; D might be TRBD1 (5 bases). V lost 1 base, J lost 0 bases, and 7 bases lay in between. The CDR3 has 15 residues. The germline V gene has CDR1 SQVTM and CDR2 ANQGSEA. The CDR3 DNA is TGCAGCGTTGAAGGACAGATCTCTGGGGCCAACGTCCTGACTTTC. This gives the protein CSVEGQISGANVLTF.

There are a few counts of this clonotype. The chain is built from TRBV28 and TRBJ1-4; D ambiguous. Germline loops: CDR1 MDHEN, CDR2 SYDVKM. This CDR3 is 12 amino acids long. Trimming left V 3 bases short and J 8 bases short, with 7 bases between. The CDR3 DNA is TGTGCCAGCAGTTTGTCAGTGGAAAAACTGTTTTTT. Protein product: CASSLSVEKLFF. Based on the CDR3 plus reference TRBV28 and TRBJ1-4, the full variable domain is DVKVTQSSRYLVKRTGEKVFLECVQDMDHENMFWYRQDPGLGLRLIYFSYDVKMKEKGDIPEGYSVSREKKERFSLILESASTNQTSMYLCASSLSVEKLFFGSGTQLSVL.

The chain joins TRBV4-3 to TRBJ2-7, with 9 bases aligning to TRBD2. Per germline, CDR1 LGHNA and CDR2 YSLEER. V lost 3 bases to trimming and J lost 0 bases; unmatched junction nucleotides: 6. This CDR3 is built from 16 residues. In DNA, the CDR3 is TGCGCCAGCAGCCAGGAGAGCGGGAGGTCCTCCTACGAGCAGTACTTC. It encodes CASSQESGRSSYEQYF.

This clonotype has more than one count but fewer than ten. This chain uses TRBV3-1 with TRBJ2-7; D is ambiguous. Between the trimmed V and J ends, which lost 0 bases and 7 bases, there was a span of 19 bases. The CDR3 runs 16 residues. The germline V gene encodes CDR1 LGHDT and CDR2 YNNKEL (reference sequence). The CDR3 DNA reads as TGTGCCAGCAGCCAAGAGGGCAAGCCTATGATGAGGGAGCAGTACTTC. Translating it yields CASSQEGKPMMREQYF.

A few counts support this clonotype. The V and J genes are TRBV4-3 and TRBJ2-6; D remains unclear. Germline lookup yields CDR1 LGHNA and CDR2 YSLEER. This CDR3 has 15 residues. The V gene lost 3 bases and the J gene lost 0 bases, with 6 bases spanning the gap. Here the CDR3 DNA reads TGCGCCAGCAGCCAGCGTGGCTCTGGGGCCAACGTCCTGACTTTC. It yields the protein CASSQRGSGANVLTF.

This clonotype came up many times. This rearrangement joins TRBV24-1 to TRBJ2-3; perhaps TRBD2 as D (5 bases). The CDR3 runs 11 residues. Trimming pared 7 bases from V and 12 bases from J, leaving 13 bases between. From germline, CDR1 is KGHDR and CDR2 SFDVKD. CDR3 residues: CATRPRAAQYF. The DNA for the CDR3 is TGTGCCACCAGACCGCGGGCCGCACAGTATTTT.

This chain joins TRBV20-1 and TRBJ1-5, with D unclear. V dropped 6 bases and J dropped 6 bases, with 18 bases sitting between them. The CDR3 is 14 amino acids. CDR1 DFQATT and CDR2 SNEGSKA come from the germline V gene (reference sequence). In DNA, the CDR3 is TGCAGTGCCCCCGAGGGAGGCTCGAGTCAGCCCCAGCATTTT. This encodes CSAPEGGSSQPQHF.

In DNA form, the CDR3 reads TGTGCCAGCAGCCCTCTCCGGGCGGGATGGGGCTACGAGCAGTACTTC. It specifies CASSPLRAGWGYEQYF. The chain has TRBV5-8 and TRBJ2-7, with D possibly TRBD2 on 6 matching bases. Germline lookup yields CDR1 SGHTS and CDR2 YDEGEE. The CDR3 has 16 residues. The V end lost 4 bases, the J end lost 3 bases, and 20 bases lay between the germline ends.

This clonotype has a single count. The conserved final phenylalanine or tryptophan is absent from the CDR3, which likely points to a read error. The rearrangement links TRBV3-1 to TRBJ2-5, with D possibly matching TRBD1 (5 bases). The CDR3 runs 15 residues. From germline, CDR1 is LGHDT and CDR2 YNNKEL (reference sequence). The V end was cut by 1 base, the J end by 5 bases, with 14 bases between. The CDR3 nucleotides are TGTGCCAGCAGCCAAGGGGGCCCAGGGCCCGAGACCCAGTACTCC. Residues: CASSQGGPGPETQYS.

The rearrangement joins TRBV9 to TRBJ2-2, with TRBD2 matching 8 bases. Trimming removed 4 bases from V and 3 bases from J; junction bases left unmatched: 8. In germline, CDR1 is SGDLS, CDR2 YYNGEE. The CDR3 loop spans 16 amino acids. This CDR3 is CASSYKRERDTGELFF. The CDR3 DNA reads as TGTGCCAGCAGCTACAAGCGGGAGAGAGACACCGGGGAGCTGTTTTTT.

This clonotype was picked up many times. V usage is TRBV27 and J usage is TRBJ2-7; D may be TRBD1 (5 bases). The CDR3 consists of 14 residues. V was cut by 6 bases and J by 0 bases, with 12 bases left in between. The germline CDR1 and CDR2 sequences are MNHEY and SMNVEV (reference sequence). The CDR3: CASRKQVPSYEQYF. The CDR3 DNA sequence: TGTGCCAGCAGGAAACAGGTACCCTCCTACGAGCAGTACTTC.

Here the CDR3 DNA reads TGTGCCAGCACCCCAGGGGTACAGGATGAGAATGAGCAGTTCTTC. Its protein product is CASTPGVQDENEQFF. V is TRBV7-9 and J is TRBJ2-1; possible D gene TRBD1, 6 bases. V gave up 7 bases and J gave up 7 bases, with 20 bases separating them. Germline CDR1 and CDR2: SEHNR and FQNEAQ (reference sequence). The CDR3 covers 15 residues.